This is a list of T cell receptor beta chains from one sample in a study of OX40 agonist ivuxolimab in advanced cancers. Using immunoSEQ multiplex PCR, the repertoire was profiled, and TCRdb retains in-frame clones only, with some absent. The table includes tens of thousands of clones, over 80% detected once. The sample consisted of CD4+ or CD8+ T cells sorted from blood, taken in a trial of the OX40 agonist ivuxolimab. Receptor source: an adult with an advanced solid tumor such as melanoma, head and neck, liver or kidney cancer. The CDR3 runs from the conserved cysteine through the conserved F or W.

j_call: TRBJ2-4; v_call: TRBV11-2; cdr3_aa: CASSLATAGYQYF
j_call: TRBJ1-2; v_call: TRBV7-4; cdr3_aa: CASSLAETGRGYTF
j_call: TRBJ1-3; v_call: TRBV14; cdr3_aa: CASSQESSGNTIYF
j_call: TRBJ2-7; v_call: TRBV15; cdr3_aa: CATSRDSGQYEQYF
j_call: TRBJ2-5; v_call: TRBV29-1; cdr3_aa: CSSGGGRETQYF
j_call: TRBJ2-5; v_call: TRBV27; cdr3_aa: CASSGLAGVGQETQYF
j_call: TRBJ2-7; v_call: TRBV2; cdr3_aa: CASSGYEQYF
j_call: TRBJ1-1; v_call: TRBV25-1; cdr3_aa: CASNSGAMNTEAFF
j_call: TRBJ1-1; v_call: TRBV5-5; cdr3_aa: CASSPSTGSAEAFF
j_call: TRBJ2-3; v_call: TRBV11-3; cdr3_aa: CASSDGTSGAPGADTQYF
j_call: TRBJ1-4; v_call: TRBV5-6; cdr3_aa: CASSLEDRGRKLFF
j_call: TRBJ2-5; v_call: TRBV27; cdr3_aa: CASSLSRTEETQYF
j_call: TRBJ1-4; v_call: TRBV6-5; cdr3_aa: CASSEQGSSEKLFF
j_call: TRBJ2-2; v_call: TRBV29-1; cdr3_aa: CSVEVGGRTGELFF
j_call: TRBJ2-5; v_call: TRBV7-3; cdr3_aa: CASSLIGAWRETQYF
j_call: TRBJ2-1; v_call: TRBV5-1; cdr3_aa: CASSLSSYNEQFF
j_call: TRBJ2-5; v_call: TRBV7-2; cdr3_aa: CASSPRRTGLEQYF
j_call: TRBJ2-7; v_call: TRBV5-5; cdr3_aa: CASSPRQGKTSYEQYF
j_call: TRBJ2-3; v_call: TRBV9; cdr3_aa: CASSVGQGTDTQYF
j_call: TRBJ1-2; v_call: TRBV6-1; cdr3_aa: CASSDFWTSNYGYTF
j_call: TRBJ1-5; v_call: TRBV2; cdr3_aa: CASSFVGVNQPQHF
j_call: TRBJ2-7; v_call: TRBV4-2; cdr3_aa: CASSHPGQAYEQYF
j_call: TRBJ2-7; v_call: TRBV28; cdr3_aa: CASARDISYEQYF
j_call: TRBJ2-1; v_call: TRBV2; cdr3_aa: CASRKRQGMGEQFF
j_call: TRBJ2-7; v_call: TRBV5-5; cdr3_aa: CASSPTKTYEQYF
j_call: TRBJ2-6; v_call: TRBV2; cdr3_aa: CASSEGQHSGANVLTF
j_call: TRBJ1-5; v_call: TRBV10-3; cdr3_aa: CAISVDQPQHF
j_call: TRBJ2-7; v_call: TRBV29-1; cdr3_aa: CSVTGGLSYEQYF
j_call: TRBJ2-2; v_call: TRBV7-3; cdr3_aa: CASSQSGRVGELFF
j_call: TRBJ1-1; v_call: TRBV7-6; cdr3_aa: CASSSRGWNTEAFF
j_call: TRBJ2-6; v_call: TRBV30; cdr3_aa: CARQGGSPSGANVLTF